The present T cell receptor (beta chain) was sequenced within a study of response to subunit inactivated influenza vaccine. This CDR3 has 13 residues. Germline CDR1 and CDR2: SQVTM and ANQGSEA. V lost 1 base and J lost 4, with 10 bases in between. Each CDR3 protein gets one entry after TCRdb re-called the RT-PCR reads with MiXCR. The data hold 450,000 to 550,000 distinct CDR3 sequences, with less than 30% observed a single time. Only a few counts were recorded for this clonotype. The TCR was taken from a man aged 50 or older who received an inactivated influenza vaccine. The starting material was CD4+ T cells sorted from PBMCs, obtained about 5 days after vaccination. V is TRBV29-1 and J is TRBJ1-1; D is unclear. The CDR3 spells CSVEALSLTEAFF. CDR3 sequence (DNA): TGCAGCGTTGAAGCTTTATCCCTCACTGAAGCTTTCTTT. The full variable domain, with the rest looked up from reference TRBV29-1 and TRBJ1-1, is SAVISQKPSRDICQRGTSLTIQCQVDSQVTMMFWYRQQPGQSLTLIATANQGSEATYESGFVIDKFPISRPNLTFSTLTVSNMSPEDSSIYLCSVEALSLTEAFFGQGTRLTVV.